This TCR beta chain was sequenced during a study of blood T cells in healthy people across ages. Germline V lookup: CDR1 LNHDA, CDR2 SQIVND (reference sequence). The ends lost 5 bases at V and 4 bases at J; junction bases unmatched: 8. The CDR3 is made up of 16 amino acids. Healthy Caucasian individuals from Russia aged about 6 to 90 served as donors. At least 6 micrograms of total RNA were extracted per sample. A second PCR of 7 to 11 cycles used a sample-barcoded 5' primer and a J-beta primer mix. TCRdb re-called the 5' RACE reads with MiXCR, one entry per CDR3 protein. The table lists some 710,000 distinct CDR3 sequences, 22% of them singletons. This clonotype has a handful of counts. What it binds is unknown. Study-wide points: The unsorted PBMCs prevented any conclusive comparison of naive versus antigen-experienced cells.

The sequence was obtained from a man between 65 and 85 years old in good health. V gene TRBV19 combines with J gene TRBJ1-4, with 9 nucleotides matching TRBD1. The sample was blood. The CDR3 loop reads CASSRGTGLNNEKLFF. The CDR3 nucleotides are TGTGCCAGTAGTCGCGGGACAGGGCTGAATAATGAAAAACTGTTTTTT.